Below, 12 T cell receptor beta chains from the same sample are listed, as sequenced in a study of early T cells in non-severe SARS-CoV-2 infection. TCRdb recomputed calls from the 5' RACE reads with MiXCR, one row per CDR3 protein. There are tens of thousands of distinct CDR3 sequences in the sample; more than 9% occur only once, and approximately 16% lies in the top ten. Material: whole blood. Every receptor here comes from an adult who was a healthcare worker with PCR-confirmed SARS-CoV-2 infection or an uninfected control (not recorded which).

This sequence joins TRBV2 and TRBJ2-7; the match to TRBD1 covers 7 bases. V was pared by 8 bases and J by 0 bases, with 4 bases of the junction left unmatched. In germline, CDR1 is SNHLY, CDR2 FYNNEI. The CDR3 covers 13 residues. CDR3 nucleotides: TGTGCCAGCTTACGGGACAGCTCCTACGAGCAGTACTTC. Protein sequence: CASLRDSSYEQYF. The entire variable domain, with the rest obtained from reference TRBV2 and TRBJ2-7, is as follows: EPEVTQTPSHQVTQMGQEVILRCVPISNHLYFYWYRQILGQKVEFLVSFYNNEISEKSEIFDDQFSVERPDGSNFTLKIRSTKLEDSAMYFCASLRDSSYEQYFGPGTRLTVT.

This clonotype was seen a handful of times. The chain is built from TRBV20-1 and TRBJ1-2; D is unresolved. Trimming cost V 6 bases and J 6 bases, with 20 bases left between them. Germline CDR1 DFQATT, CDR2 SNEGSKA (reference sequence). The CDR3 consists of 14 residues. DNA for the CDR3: TGCAGTGCCCCGGTCGCGGGAGATAAACATGGCTACACCTTC. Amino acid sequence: CSAPVAGDKHGYTF.

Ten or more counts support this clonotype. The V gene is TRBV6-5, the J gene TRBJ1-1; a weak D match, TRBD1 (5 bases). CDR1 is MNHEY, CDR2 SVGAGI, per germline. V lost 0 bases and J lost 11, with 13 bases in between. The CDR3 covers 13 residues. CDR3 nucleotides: TGTGCCAGCAGTTACTCGAGGGACTCACCGGCTTTCTTT. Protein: CASSYSRDSPAFF.

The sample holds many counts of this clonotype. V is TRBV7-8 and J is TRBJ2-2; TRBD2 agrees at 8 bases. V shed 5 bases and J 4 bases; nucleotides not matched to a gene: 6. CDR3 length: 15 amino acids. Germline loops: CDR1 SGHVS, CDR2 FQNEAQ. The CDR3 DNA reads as TGTGCCAGCAGCGCAGGACTAGCTCTCACCGGGGAGCTGTTTTTT. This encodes CASSAGLALTGELFF.

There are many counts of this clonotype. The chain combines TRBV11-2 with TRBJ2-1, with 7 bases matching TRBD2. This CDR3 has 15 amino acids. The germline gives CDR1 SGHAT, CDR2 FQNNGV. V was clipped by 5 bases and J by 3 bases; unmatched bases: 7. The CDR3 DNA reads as TGTGCCAGCAGCCCGACTAGCAATTACTACAATGAGCAGTTCTTC. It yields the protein CASSPTSNYYNEQFF.

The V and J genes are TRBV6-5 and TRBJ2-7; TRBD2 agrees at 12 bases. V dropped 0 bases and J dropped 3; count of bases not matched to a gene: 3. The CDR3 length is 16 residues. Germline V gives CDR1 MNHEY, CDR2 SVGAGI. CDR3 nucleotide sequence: TGTGCCAGCAGTTACTCGACTAGCGGGGGACTCTACGAGCAGTACTTC. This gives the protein CASSYSTSGGLYEQYF.

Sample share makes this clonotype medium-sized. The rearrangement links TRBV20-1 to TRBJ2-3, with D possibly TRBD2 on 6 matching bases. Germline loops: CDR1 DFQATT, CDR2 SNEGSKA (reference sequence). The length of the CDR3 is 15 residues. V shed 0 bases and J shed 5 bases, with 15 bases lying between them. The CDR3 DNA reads TGCAGTGCTAGAGATAGCGGAAATCGGGGAGATACGCAGTATTTT. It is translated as CSARDSGNRGDTQYF.

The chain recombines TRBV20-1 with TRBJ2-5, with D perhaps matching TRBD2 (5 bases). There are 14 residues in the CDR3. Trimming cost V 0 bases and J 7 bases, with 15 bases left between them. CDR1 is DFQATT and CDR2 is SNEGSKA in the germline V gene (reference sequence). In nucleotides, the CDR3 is TGCAGTGCTAGAGATCGCGCCTCGCGGGCGACCCAGTACTTC. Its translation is CSARDRASRATQYF.

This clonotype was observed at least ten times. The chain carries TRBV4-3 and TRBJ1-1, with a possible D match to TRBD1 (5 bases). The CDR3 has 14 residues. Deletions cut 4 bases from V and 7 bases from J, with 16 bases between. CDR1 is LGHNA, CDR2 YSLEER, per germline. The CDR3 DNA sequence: TGCGCCAGCAGCCCAAGGCCGCGTGGGGGTGAAGCTTTCTTT. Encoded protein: CASSPRPRGGEAFF.

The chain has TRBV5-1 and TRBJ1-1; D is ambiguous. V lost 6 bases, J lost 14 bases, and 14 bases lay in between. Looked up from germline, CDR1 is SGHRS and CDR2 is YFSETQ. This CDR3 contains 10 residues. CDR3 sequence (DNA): TGCGCCAGCACCACCTCTGTCTCCTTCTTT. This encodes CASTTSVSFF. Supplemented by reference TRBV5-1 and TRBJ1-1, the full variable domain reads KAGVTQTPRYLIKTRGQQVTLSCSPISGHRSVSWYQQTPGQGLQFLFEYFSETQRNKGNFPGRFSGRQFSNSRSEMNVSTLELGDSALYLCASTTSVSFFGQGTRLTVV.

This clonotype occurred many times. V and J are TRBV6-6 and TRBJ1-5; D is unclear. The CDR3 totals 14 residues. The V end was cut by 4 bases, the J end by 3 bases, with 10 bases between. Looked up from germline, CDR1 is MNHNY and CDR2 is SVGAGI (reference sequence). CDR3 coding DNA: TGTGCCAGCAGTTCTTCAGACTCCAATCAGCCCCAGCATTTT. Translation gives CASSSSDSNQPQHF.

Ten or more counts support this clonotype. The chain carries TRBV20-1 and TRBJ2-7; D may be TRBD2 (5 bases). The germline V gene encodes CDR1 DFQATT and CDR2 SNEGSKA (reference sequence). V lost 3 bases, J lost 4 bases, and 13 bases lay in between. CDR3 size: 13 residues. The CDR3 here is CSASEGDFYEQYF. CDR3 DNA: TGCAGTGCTAGTGAGGGAGACTTTTACGAGCAGTACTTC.